These T cell receptor beta chains were read from a single sample in a study of tumor-infiltrating T cells and Merkel cell polyomavirus. The protocol was immunoSEQ multiplex PCR, while the TCRdb copy is restricted to in-frame clones and leaves out a portion. The sample table includes approximately 35 clones. Sequencing was carried out using Merkel cell polyomavirus peptide tetramer+ CD8+ T cells sorted from blood. The receptors were gathered from a man aged 45-65 years with Merkel cell carcinoma. Each CDR3 is given with its conserved first and last residue. D genes are given only for firm matches. A clone size is listed for some rows: how often the clone was seen (once, few, many), or a class if it is expanded.

J | V | size | D | DNA | CDR3
TRBJ2-7 | TRBV4-1 | NA | TRBD2 | TGCGCCAGCAGCCTGACGACCGGGACTAGCAACTACGAGCAGTACTTC | CASSLTTGTSNYEQYF
TRBJ1-1 | TRBV21-1 | once | NA | TGTGCCAGCAGTAGTTACCTAGCTACACAAATTCGCACTGAAGCTTTCTTT | CASSSYLATQIRTEAFF
TRBJ1-3 | TRBV30 | NA | NA | TGTGCCTGGAGTGCCCTCGACGGGAGCTCTGGAAACACCATATATTTT | CAWSALDGSSGNTIYF